This T cell receptor (beta chain) was captured by sequencing in a study of blood T cell repertoires in COVID-19. The overall study: PBMCs, B-cell-depleted T cells, or T cells were the source of the cDNA or gDNA that made up the material.

Exposed enrollees had met someone with a PCR-confirmed or clinician-diagnosed COVID-19 case at some point within the 2 weeks before study entry. Per the germline V gene, CDR1 is LNHDA and CDR2 is SQIVND (reference sequence). The V gene lost 2 bases and the J gene lost 4 bases, with 17 bases spanning the gap. The CDR3 is 16 residues long. Clones were read by immunoSEQ multiplex PCR, and TCRdb kept only the in-frame ones, dropping some. The sample shows 350,000 to 400,000 clones, roughly 92% of them seen only once. This clone has just one count. Input material: PBMCs or T cells enriched from blood (not recorded which). This sequence joins TRBV19 and TRBJ1-2; D possibly corresponds to TRBD1 (6 bases). The sequence was collected from a woman in her 40s who had been exposed to COVID-19. CDR3 sequence (DNA): TGTGCCAGTAGTATACGCCGGGCAGGGGACGGCTATGGCTACACCTTC. Translation gives CASSIRRAGDGYGYTF.